This T cell receptor (beta chain) was observed in a study of T cells in Graves' hyperthyroidism and ophthalmopathy. TCR beta CDR3 regions were amplified from RNA transcripts. Researchers ran a first-round RT-PCR on the TCR CDR3 using the HTBI primer set. TCRdb reprocessed the multiplex PCR reads via MiXCR and lists one record per CDR3 protein. This table has around 300,000 distinct CDR3 sequences, roughly 13% appearing once. Study-wide points: Most thyroid clonotypes that were expanded above 0.001 also turned up in blood.

Diagnosing involved the use of clinical symptoms, serum thyroxine and TRAb, thyroid ultrasound and orbital computed tomography. Remarks on this clonotype: Its antigen remains unidentified.

With 0 bases clipped from V and 7 bases from J, the junction kept 6 bases outside the gene matches. Germline V gene data show CDR1 as SNHLY and CDR2 as FYNNEI. This CDR3 spans 15 amino acids. Sequencing was done on a sample of blood. This TCR was recovered from a woman under 40 with Graves' hyperthyroidism. The chain combines TRBV2 with TRBJ1-2, with 9 positions matching TRBD1. CDR3 loop: CASSEATGQGLGYTF. The CDR3 region has the DNA TGTGCCAGCAGTGAAGCGACGGGACAGGGACTTGGCTACACCTTC.